Listed below are T cell receptor beta chains from one sample, sequenced in a study of OX40 agonist ivuxolimab in advanced cancers. The repertoire was sequenced with immunoSEQ multiplex PCR; TCRdb's copy has only in-frame clones and lacks some. The table includes some 80,000 clones, roughly 86% detected once. The specimen comprised CD4+ or CD8+ T cells sorted from blood, sampled in a trial of the OX40 agonist ivuxolimab. The receptor set was obtained from an adult with an advanced solid tumor such as melanoma, head and neck, liver or kidney cancer. Each CDR3 is given with its conserved first and last residue. D genes are given only for firm matches. The listing skips clone size in some rows; elsewhere it reads once, few, many or a size class.

j_gene: TRBJ1-1
len: 15
d_gene: -
abundance: -
v_gene: TRBV5-1
CDR3aa: CASSLEEVWTTEAFF

j_gene: TRBJ1-1
len: 13
d_gene: -
abundance: few
v_gene: TRBV6-5
CDR3aa: CASINRVGAEAFF

j_gene: TRBJ2-3
len: 14
d_gene: TRBD2
abundance: -
v_gene: TRBV27
CDR3aa: CASSRGGSTDTQYF

j_gene: TRBJ1-2
len: 18
d_gene: -
abundance: -
v_gene: TRBV7-2
CDR3aa: CASSLRVGGTQTPRGYTF

j_gene: TRBJ2-3
len: 16
d_gene: -
abundance: -
v_gene: TRBV19
CDR3aa: CASSIGASLSTDTQYF

j_gene: TRBJ2-7
len: 19
d_gene: -
abundance: -
v_gene: TRBV21-1
CDR3aa: CASSKGLGFWGPKTYEQYF

j_gene: TRBJ2-7
len: 15
d_gene: TRBD1
abundance: -
v_gene: TRBV27
CDR3aa: CASSLTGTGLDEQYF

j_gene: TRBJ1-5
len: 18
d_gene: -
abundance: once
v_gene: TRBV5-6
CDR3aa: CASSAGPGTLYSNQPQHF

j_gene: TRBJ1-2
len: 12
d_gene: TRBD1
abundance: -
v_gene: TRBV28
CDR3aa: CASSGRGFGYTF

j_gene: TRBJ2-5
len: 12
d_gene: -
abundance: -
v_gene: TRBV6-1
CDR3aa: CASRKQEETQYF

j_gene: TRBJ2-3
len: 17
d_gene: TRBD2
abundance: -
v_gene: TRBV7-2
CDR3aa: CASSSRGGLAFTDTQYF

j_gene: TRBJ1-6
len: 15
d_gene: TRBD1
abundance: -
v_gene: TRBV13
CDR3aa: CASSTQQGAGTPLHF

j_gene: TRBJ1-6
len: 13
d_gene: -
abundance: -
v_gene: TRBV11-3
CDR3aa: CASSAGMYSPLHF

j_gene: TRBJ1-1
len: 15
d_gene: -
abundance: -
v_gene: TRBV6-5
CDR3aa: CASSFIPVWVTEAFF

j_gene: TRBJ1-5
len: 15
d_gene: -
abundance: -
v_gene: TRBV6-6
CDR3aa: CASSHSGFQEQPQHF

j_gene: TRBJ1-1
len: 17
d_gene: -
abundance: -
v_gene: TRBV27
CDR3aa: CASSQSPPQGRNTEAFF

j_gene: TRBJ2-5
len: 16
d_gene: -
abundance: once
v_gene: TRBV5-1
CDR3aa: CASSLSGVSGQETQYF

j_gene: TRBJ2-1
len: 14
d_gene: TRBD2
abundance: once
v_gene: TRBV5-1
CDR3aa: CASSFDKAGNEQFF

j_gene: TRBJ1-6
len: 14
d_gene: TRBD1
abundance: -
v_gene: TRBV5-1
CDR3aa: CASSRGTANSPLHF

j_gene: TRBJ2-1
len: 14
d_gene: -
abundance: -
v_gene: TRBV6-1
CDR3aa: CASSDWGAYNEQFF

j_gene: TRBJ2-7
len: 14
d_gene: -
abundance: -
v_gene: TRBV29-1
CDR3aa: CSAQLPRSSYEQYF

j_gene: TRBJ2-1
len: 15
d_gene: -
abundance: -
v_gene: TRBV30
CDR3aa: CAWRRRGTLYNEQFF

j_gene: TRBJ2-5
len: 15
d_gene: TRBD1
abundance: -
v_gene: TRBV5-1
CDR3aa: CASSLGGGTQETQYF

j_gene: TRBJ1-2
len: 12
d_gene: -
abundance: -
v_gene: TRBV19
CDR3aa: CASSIATGGYTF

j_gene: TRBJ1-2
len: 13
d_gene: -
abundance: once
v_gene: TRBV6-5
CDR3aa: CASGAQGTYGYTF

j_gene: TRBJ2-3
len: 14
d_gene: TRBD2
abundance: -
v_gene: TRBV19
CDR3aa: CASSIGGRGDTQYF

j_gene: TRBJ1-5
len: 13
d_gene: -
abundance: -
v_gene: TRBV6-6
CDR3aa: CACGDYSNQPQHF

j_gene: TRBJ2-6
len: 19
d_gene: TRBD1
abundance: -
v_gene: TRBV11-2
CDR3aa: CASSSYGPRTGPGANVLTF

j_gene: TRBJ1-1
len: 11
d_gene: -
abundance: -
v_gene: TRBV6-1
CDR3aa: CASDKDTEAFF

j_gene: TRBJ1-2
len: 16
d_gene: -
abundance: -
v_gene: TRBV7-8
CDR3aa: CASSLGGGGGRNGYTF

j_gene: TRBJ2-2
len: 13
d_gene: TRBD2
abundance: -
v_gene: TRBV2
CDR3aa: CASRTGTTRELFF

j_gene: TRBJ2-7
len: 13
d_gene: -
abundance: -
v_gene: TRBV6-1
CDR3aa: CASSEADPYEQYF

j_gene: TRBJ2-7
len: 11
d_gene: -
abundance: -
v_gene: TRBV20-1
CDR3aa: CSARATGEQYF

j_gene: TRBJ2-3
len: 13
d_gene: -
abundance: -
v_gene: TRBV9
CDR3aa: CASSPTPMRPQYF

j_gene: TRBJ1-5
len: 17
d_gene: TRBD1
abundance: -
v_gene: TRBV12-5
CDR3aa: CASGLVFTDRDPEPQHF

j_gene: TRBJ2-7
len: 15
d_gene: -
abundance: -
v_gene: TRBV18
CDR3aa: CASSPSSGDYYEQYF

j_gene: TRBJ1-3
len: 15
d_gene: -
abundance: -
v_gene: TRBV19
CDR3aa: CASSGFGYSGNTIYF

j_gene: TRBJ2-1
len: 17
d_gene: -
abundance: -
v_gene: TRBV21-1
CDR3aa: CASSKALSKSGRHEQFF

j_gene: TRBJ1-1
len: 14
d_gene: TRBD1
abundance: -
v_gene: TRBV5-1
CDR3aa: CASSFTGANTEAFF

j_gene: TRBJ1-5
len: 16
d_gene: -
abundance: -
v_gene: TRBV6-1
CDR3aa: CASSEAGGWRDQPQHF

j_gene: TRBJ1-2
len: 14
d_gene: -
abundance: -
v_gene: TRBV2
CDR3aa: CASNIRSRVYGYTF

j_gene: TRBJ1-5
len: 14
d_gene: -
abundance: -
v_gene: TRBV19
CDR3aa: CASSIYGNNQPQHF

j_gene: TRBJ2-3
len: 13
d_gene: -
abundance: -
v_gene: TRBV29-1
CDR3aa: CSAEGVAADTQYF

j_gene: TRBJ1-1
len: 10
d_gene: -
abundance: -
v_gene: TRBV29-1
CDR3aa: CSVLERGAFF

j_gene: TRBJ1-4
len: 13
d_gene: TRBD1
abundance: -
v_gene: TRBV28
CDR3aa: CASSPGQGGKLFF

j_gene: TRBJ2-1
len: 14
d_gene: TRBD2
abundance: -
v_gene: TRBV28
CDR3aa: CASVLAGSYNEQFF

j_gene: TRBJ1-6
len: 14
d_gene: TRBD1
abundance: -
v_gene: TRBV2
CDR3aa: CASSRRDSPLTLHF

j_gene: TRBJ2-5
len: 13
d_gene: TRBD2
abundance: -
v_gene: TRBV5-1
CDR3aa: CASRGEGAETQYF

j_gene: TRBJ2-3
len: 17
d_gene: TRBD2
abundance: -
v_gene: TRBV4-2
CDR3aa: CASSQGRLAGGADTQYF

j_gene: TRBJ2-5
len: 16
d_gene: TRBD1
abundance: -
v_gene: TRBV7-9
CDR3aa: CASSLGTGYDGETQYF

j_gene: TRBJ2-7
len: 12
d_gene: -
abundance: -
v_gene: TRBV2
CDR3aa: CASKRGGEGQYF

j_gene: TRBJ2-3
len: 16
d_gene: TRBD2
abundance: -
v_gene: TRBV7-9
CDR3aa: CASSFGTSGGTDTQYF

j_gene: TRBJ2-7
len: 14
d_gene: -
abundance: -
v_gene: TRBV28
CDR3aa: CASSLFGGTYEQYF

j_gene: TRBJ2-7
len: 15
d_gene: TRBD2
abundance: -
v_gene: TRBV5-1
CDR3aa: CASSPWTSGPYEQYF

j_gene: TRBJ1-3
len: 13
d_gene: -
abundance: -
v_gene: TRBV19
CDR3aa: CASSTTGGNTIYF

j_gene: TRBJ1-1
len: 14
d_gene: TRBD1
abundance: -
v_gene: TRBV19
CDR3aa: CASGATGTGVSAFF

j_gene: TRBJ1-1
len: 12
d_gene: -
abundance: -
v_gene: TRBV7-9
CDR3aa: CASSLEDTEAFF

j_gene: TRBJ2-5
len: 15
d_gene: TRBD2
abundance: -
v_gene: TRBV5-8
CDR3aa: CASSLVSAGEETQYF

j_gene: TRBJ2-1
len: 14
d_gene: -
abundance: -
v_gene: TRBV5-4
CDR3aa: CASSPQSYYNEQFF

j_gene: TRBJ1-6
len: 17
d_gene: TRBD1
abundance: few
v_gene: TRBV5-6
CDR3aa: CASRTTGTRAYNSPLHF